The 20 T cell receptor beta chains below were found in one sample sequenced in a study of Ad26.COV2.S vaccination and SARS-CoV-2 variants. Using immunoSEQ multiplex PCR, the repertoire was profiled, and TCRdb retains in-frame clones only, with some absent. Among 350,000 to 450,000 clones listed, approximately 92% were seen once. Treatment specified: roughly 20 received Ad26.COV2.S at low or high dose, single or two shots; roughly five received placebo; per-sample allocation not given. Collection of samples fell on day 63 after the first vaccine or placebo injection. The sequencing used peripheral blood, collected in a trial of Ad26.COV2.S vaccine versus placebo. Source of these receptors: a person between 18 and 59 years old who received the Ad26.COV2.S COVID-19 vaccine or a placebo.

The V call is TRBV19, the J call TRBJ2-6, with D perhaps being TRBD1 or TRBD2 (5 bases each). The CDR3 covers 14 residues. Looked up from germline, CDR1 is LNHDA and CDR2 is SQIVND (reference sequence). Trimming left V 10 bases short and J 0 bases short, with 10 bases between. The CDR3 DNA sequence: TGTGCCACCCGAGGGGTCTCTGGGGCCAACGTCCTGACTTTC. Residues: CATRGVSGANVLTF.

This chain links TRBV5-1 with TRBJ2-7; TRBD1 might be the D (6 bases). V was shortened by 2 bases and J by 4 bases, with 16 bases between the two germline ends. Germline CDR1 SGHRS, CDR2 YFSETQ. The CDR3 is 15 amino acids. The CDR3 DNA sequence: TGCGCCAGCAGCTTATCCCCATATGGACAGTACGAGCAGTACTTC. It is translated as CASSLSPYGQYEQYF.

The chain couples TRBV7-2 to TRBJ2-3; 14 bases fit TRBD2. Germline V lookup: CDR1 SGHTA, CDR2 FQGNSA. Trimming at V came to 2 bases and at J to 2 bases, leaving 3 bases not matched to a gene. The CDR3 consists of 17 residues. The CDR3 is CASSLRTSGGSTDTQYF. Written as DNA, the CDR3 is TGTGCCAGCAGCTTACGGACTAGCGGGGGGTCCACAGATACGCAGTATTTT.

V gene TRBV28 combines with J gene TRBJ1-4, with D hard to call. CDR3 length equals 14 residues. Germline V CDR1 and CDR2: MDHEN, SYDVKM. Trimming left V 7 bases short and J 6 bases short, with 15 bases between. As DNA, the CDR3 is TGTGCCAGCACCCAAGGTCGGGCAGATGAAAAACTGTTTTTT. It specifies CASTQGRADEKLFF.

The V and J genes are TRBV27 and TRBJ2-2; TRBD1 matches 7 bases. The CDR3 is made up of 14 amino acids. Germline trimming cut 5 bases from V and 6 bases from J; bases unmatched to any gene: 6. Germline CDR1 reads MNHEY; CDR2 reads SMNVEV (reference sequence). The CDR3 spells CASSTQGSAGELFF. The CDR3 DNA reads TGTGCCAGCAGTACACAGGGGAGCGCCGGGGAGCTGTTTTTT.

As regards this clone: Distinct nucleotide sequences in the sample also encode this CDR3. The chain carries TRBV9 and TRBJ1-3, with a possible D match to TRBD1 (5 bases). Germline CDR1 reads SGDLS; CDR2 reads YYNGEE. This CDR3 spans 15 amino acids. Trimming removed 0 bases at V and 0 bases at J, with 7 bases between. CDR3 residues: CASSVEGLSGNTIYF. In DNA form, the CDR3 reads TGTGCCAGCAGCGTAGAGGGGCTCTCTGGAAACACCATATATTTT.

The chain combines TRBV7-6 with TRBJ2-3; TRBD1 might be the D (6 bases). The V end lost 2 bases, the J end lost 9 bases, and 18 bases lay between the germline ends. The germline gives CDR1 SGHVS, CDR2 FNYEAQ. The CDR3 is 15 residues long. CDR3 sequence reads: CASSLFVGAQGTQYF. For the CDR3, the DNA is TGTGCCAGCAGCTTATTCGTGGGGGCACAGGGAACGCAGTATTTT.

The chain carries TRBV3-1 (or the pseudogene TRBV3-2) and TRBJ2-2; unclear D gene. The V and J ends lost 2 bases and 7 bases respectively, with 11 bases between them. The CDR3 covers 14 residues. Germline values: CDR1 LGHDT, CDR2 YNNKEL (reference sequence). CDR3 nucleotide sequence: TGTGCCAGCAGCCAACCTAAATCTTACGGGGAGCTGTTTTTT. It specifies CASSQPKSYGELFF.

This clone has just one count. This chain connects TRBV2 to TRBJ2-2; 8 nucleotides line up with TRBD1. Germline CDR1 is SNHLY and CDR2 is FYNNEI. This CDR3 has 14 amino acids. Germline trimming cut 11 bases from V and 5 bases from J; bases unmatched to any gene: 10. DNA of the CDR3: TGTGCCGTTCGGACAGGGAGCGGGACCGGGGAGCTGTTTTTT. It is translated as CAVRTGSGTGELFF.

This chain connects TRBV15 to TRBJ1-5; no reliable D call. CDR3 length: 16 residues. Germline V CDR1 and CDR2: LNHNV, YYDKDF (reference sequence). Trimming removed 0 bases at V and 2 bases at J, with 11 bases between. The CDR3 DNA is TGTGCCACCAGCAGAGACGTAGGTACAGGCAATCAGCCCCAGCATTTT. Protein product: CATSRDVGTGNQPQHF.

The rearrangement uses TRBV20-1 and TRBJ1-5, with 7 bases identical to TRBD1. Germline values: CDR1 DFQATT, CDR2 SNEGSKA (reference sequence). This CDR3 region has 12 residues. The J segment lost 10 bases and the V segment lost 3 bases, leaving 6 bases of the junction unmatched. The CDR3 reads CSASRQGQPQHF. The CDR3 DNA sequence: TGCAGTGCTAGTAGACAGGGACAACCCCAGCATTTT.

The J gene is TRBJ2-7, the V gene TRBV2, with 7 bases lining up with TRBD1. The junction had 3 bases not matched to a gene; V was cut back by 7 bases and J by 3 bases. CDR3 length equals 12 residues. Germline-derived CDR1 and CDR2 are SNHLY and FYNNEI. CDR3 protein: CASMGTVYEQYF. The CDR3 DNA reads TGTGCCAGCATGGGGACAGTCTACGAGCAGTACTTC.

The count of this clone is one. This chain joins TRBV10-2 and TRBJ2-5; D uncertain. V was cut by 3 bases and J by 2 bases, with 10 bases left in between. The CDR3 has 14 residues. Germline CDR1 and CDR2: WSHSY and SAAADI. The CDR3 sequence: CASSDFPNQETQYF. The CDR3 coding sequence is TGCGCCAGCAGTGACTTCCCCAATCAAGAGACCCAGTACTTC.

The CDR3 reads CASRTPGQGNTEAFF. In DNA form, the CDR3 reads TGTGCCAGTAGGACTCCGGGACAGGGGAACACTGAAGCTTTCTTT. V and J are TRBV19 and TRBJ1-1, with 9 bases identical to TRBD1. CDR3 length: 15 amino acids. Germline values: CDR1 LNHDA, CDR2 SQIVND (reference sequence). V dropped 6 bases and J dropped 1; count of bases not matched to a gene: 6.

This chain uses TRBV2 with TRBJ2-2, with D unclear. Germline V gives CDR1 SNHLY, CDR2 FYNNEI. The V end lost 7 bases, the J end lost 6 bases, and 6 bases lay between the germline ends. The length of the CDR3 is 11 residues. CDR3 protein: CASTQSGELFF. The DNA for the CDR3 is TGTGCCAGCACCCAGTCCGGGGAGCTGTTTTTT.

The CDR3 sequence is CASSQGSLSTDTQYF. For the CDR3, the DNA is TGCGCCAGCAGTCAGGGGAGCCTGAGCACAGATACGCAGTATTTT. The genes are TRBV4-3 and TRBJ2-3; the D gene is possibly TRBD1 (6 bases). V lost 6 bases and J lost 0, with 13 bases in between. The CDR3 extends over 15 amino acids. Germline loops: CDR1 LGHNA, CDR2 YSLEER.

This chain uses TRBV19 with TRBJ1-1; 8 positions agree with TRBD1. Germline CDR1 is LNHDA and CDR2 is SQIVND (reference sequence). The CDR3 extends over 14 amino acids. V gave up 5 bases and J gave up 1 base; unmatched junction bases: 3. As DNA, the CDR3 is TGTGCCAGTAGTCTCGACAGGGGGAACACTGAAGCTTTCTTT. This encodes CASSLDRGNTEAFF. The full variable domain, with the rest looked up from reference TRBV19 and TRBJ1-1, is DGGITQSPKYLFRKEGQNVTLSCEQNLNHDAMYWYRQDPGQGLRLIYYSQIVNDFQKGDIAEGYSVSREKKESFPLTVTSAQKNPTAFYLCASSLDRGNTEAFFGQGTRLTVV.

This clone showed up just once. This CDR3 is CASSLRVDVVNTEAFF. The CDR3 bases are TGTGCCAGCAGCTTGCGCGTGGACGTGGTGAACACTGAAGCTTTCTTT. The V call is TRBV5-5, the J call TRBJ1-1; unclear D gene. The CDR3 has 16 residues. Looked up from germline, CDR1 is SGHKS and CDR2 is YYEKEE (reference sequence). V gave up 1 base and J gave up 0 bases, with 13 bases separating them.

The chain couples TRBV9 to TRBJ2-5, with 11 bases lining up with TRBD2. J was trimmed by 4 bases and V by 3 bases; bases with no gene match: 5. CDR3 size: 15 residues. Germline-derived CDR1 and CDR2 are SGDLS and YYNGEE. DNA for the CDR3: TGTGCCAGCAGCGGTAGCGGGGGGGCCGGAGAGACCCAGTACTTC. Encoded protein: CASSGSGGAGETQYF.

This clone was picked up a small number of times. The gene calls are TRBV10-1 and TRBJ2-3, with D unclear. Germline CDR1 reads WNHNN; CDR2 reads SYGVQD (reference sequence). The CDR3 runs to 13 residues. Trimming took off 5 bases at V and 2 bases at J, with 8 bases between the two ends. The CDR3 DNA sequence: TGCGCCAGCAGTCCCCGATACACAGATACGCAGTATTTT. It encodes CASSPRYTDTQYF.